Sequencing of this TCR beta chain was carried out in a study of breast tumors, draining lymph nodes, adjacent tissues. TCRdb re-derived calls from the multiplex PCR reads in MiXCR, one entry per CDR3 protein. The profile shows 140,000 or so distinct CDR3 sequences, around a third of them singletons. This clonotype came up a few times. Its antigen is unknown. The study, taken as a whole, reports: Findings are consistent with lymph node origin and intratumoral expansion of most tumor T cells. The lymph node origin of tumor T cells was framed as consistent with a hypothesis, not demonstrated. Luminal-like breast cancer showed significantly greater tumor-nontumor repertoire similarity than basal-like breast cancer did.

Samples came from axillary lymph nodes draining the breast cancer. This CDR3 region has 16 residues. Germline CDR1 and CDR2: SGHAT and FQNNGV. The V gene end was trimmed by 2 bases and the J gene end by 2 bases; junction bases not matched to a gene: 4. The chain is built from TRBV11-2 and TRBJ2-3; 10 bases agree with TRBD2. Sequencing was done on a sample of axillary lymph node tissue. The clonotype was recovered from a female donor with breast cancer. Some clones in this sample may be carry-over from other donors' samples. In DNA, the CDR3 is TGTGCCAGCAGCTTACCCGGACTAGCGGCCACAGATACGCAGTATTTT. This gives the protein CASSLPGLAATDTQYF.